This T cell receptor beta chain was sequenced for a study of early T cells in non-severe SARS-CoV-2 infection. As for the study in general: Chains were unpaired, as sequencing was done on bulk RNA from unsorted whole blood.

The germline gives CDR1 SEHNR, CDR2 FQNEAQ (reference sequence). The CDR3 runs 14 residues. Trimming at V came to 6 bases and at J to 6 bases, leaving 4 bases not matched to a gene. Study-wide results and caveats: The study's VDJdb matching favored anti-spike CD8 responses and missed private and CD4 specificities.

This clonotype was seen repeatedly, ten times or more. As yet, its antigen is unknown. Individual cDNA molecules were tagged with unique molecular identifiers, the study reported. MiXCR was run by TCRdb on the 5' RACE reads, yielding one entry per CDR3 protein. The sample shows about 66,000 distinct CDR3 sequences, under 15% of them seen only once. The sequence came from an adult who was a healthcare worker with PCR-confirmed SARS-CoV-2 infection or an uninfected control (not recorded which). The specimen sequenced was whole blood. The chain carries TRBV7-9 and TRBJ2-1, with 11 positions matching TRBD2. CDR3 residues: CASRTSGIPNEQFF. The CDR3 bases are TGTGCCAGCAGGACTAGCGGGATTCCCAATGAGCAGTTCTTC.